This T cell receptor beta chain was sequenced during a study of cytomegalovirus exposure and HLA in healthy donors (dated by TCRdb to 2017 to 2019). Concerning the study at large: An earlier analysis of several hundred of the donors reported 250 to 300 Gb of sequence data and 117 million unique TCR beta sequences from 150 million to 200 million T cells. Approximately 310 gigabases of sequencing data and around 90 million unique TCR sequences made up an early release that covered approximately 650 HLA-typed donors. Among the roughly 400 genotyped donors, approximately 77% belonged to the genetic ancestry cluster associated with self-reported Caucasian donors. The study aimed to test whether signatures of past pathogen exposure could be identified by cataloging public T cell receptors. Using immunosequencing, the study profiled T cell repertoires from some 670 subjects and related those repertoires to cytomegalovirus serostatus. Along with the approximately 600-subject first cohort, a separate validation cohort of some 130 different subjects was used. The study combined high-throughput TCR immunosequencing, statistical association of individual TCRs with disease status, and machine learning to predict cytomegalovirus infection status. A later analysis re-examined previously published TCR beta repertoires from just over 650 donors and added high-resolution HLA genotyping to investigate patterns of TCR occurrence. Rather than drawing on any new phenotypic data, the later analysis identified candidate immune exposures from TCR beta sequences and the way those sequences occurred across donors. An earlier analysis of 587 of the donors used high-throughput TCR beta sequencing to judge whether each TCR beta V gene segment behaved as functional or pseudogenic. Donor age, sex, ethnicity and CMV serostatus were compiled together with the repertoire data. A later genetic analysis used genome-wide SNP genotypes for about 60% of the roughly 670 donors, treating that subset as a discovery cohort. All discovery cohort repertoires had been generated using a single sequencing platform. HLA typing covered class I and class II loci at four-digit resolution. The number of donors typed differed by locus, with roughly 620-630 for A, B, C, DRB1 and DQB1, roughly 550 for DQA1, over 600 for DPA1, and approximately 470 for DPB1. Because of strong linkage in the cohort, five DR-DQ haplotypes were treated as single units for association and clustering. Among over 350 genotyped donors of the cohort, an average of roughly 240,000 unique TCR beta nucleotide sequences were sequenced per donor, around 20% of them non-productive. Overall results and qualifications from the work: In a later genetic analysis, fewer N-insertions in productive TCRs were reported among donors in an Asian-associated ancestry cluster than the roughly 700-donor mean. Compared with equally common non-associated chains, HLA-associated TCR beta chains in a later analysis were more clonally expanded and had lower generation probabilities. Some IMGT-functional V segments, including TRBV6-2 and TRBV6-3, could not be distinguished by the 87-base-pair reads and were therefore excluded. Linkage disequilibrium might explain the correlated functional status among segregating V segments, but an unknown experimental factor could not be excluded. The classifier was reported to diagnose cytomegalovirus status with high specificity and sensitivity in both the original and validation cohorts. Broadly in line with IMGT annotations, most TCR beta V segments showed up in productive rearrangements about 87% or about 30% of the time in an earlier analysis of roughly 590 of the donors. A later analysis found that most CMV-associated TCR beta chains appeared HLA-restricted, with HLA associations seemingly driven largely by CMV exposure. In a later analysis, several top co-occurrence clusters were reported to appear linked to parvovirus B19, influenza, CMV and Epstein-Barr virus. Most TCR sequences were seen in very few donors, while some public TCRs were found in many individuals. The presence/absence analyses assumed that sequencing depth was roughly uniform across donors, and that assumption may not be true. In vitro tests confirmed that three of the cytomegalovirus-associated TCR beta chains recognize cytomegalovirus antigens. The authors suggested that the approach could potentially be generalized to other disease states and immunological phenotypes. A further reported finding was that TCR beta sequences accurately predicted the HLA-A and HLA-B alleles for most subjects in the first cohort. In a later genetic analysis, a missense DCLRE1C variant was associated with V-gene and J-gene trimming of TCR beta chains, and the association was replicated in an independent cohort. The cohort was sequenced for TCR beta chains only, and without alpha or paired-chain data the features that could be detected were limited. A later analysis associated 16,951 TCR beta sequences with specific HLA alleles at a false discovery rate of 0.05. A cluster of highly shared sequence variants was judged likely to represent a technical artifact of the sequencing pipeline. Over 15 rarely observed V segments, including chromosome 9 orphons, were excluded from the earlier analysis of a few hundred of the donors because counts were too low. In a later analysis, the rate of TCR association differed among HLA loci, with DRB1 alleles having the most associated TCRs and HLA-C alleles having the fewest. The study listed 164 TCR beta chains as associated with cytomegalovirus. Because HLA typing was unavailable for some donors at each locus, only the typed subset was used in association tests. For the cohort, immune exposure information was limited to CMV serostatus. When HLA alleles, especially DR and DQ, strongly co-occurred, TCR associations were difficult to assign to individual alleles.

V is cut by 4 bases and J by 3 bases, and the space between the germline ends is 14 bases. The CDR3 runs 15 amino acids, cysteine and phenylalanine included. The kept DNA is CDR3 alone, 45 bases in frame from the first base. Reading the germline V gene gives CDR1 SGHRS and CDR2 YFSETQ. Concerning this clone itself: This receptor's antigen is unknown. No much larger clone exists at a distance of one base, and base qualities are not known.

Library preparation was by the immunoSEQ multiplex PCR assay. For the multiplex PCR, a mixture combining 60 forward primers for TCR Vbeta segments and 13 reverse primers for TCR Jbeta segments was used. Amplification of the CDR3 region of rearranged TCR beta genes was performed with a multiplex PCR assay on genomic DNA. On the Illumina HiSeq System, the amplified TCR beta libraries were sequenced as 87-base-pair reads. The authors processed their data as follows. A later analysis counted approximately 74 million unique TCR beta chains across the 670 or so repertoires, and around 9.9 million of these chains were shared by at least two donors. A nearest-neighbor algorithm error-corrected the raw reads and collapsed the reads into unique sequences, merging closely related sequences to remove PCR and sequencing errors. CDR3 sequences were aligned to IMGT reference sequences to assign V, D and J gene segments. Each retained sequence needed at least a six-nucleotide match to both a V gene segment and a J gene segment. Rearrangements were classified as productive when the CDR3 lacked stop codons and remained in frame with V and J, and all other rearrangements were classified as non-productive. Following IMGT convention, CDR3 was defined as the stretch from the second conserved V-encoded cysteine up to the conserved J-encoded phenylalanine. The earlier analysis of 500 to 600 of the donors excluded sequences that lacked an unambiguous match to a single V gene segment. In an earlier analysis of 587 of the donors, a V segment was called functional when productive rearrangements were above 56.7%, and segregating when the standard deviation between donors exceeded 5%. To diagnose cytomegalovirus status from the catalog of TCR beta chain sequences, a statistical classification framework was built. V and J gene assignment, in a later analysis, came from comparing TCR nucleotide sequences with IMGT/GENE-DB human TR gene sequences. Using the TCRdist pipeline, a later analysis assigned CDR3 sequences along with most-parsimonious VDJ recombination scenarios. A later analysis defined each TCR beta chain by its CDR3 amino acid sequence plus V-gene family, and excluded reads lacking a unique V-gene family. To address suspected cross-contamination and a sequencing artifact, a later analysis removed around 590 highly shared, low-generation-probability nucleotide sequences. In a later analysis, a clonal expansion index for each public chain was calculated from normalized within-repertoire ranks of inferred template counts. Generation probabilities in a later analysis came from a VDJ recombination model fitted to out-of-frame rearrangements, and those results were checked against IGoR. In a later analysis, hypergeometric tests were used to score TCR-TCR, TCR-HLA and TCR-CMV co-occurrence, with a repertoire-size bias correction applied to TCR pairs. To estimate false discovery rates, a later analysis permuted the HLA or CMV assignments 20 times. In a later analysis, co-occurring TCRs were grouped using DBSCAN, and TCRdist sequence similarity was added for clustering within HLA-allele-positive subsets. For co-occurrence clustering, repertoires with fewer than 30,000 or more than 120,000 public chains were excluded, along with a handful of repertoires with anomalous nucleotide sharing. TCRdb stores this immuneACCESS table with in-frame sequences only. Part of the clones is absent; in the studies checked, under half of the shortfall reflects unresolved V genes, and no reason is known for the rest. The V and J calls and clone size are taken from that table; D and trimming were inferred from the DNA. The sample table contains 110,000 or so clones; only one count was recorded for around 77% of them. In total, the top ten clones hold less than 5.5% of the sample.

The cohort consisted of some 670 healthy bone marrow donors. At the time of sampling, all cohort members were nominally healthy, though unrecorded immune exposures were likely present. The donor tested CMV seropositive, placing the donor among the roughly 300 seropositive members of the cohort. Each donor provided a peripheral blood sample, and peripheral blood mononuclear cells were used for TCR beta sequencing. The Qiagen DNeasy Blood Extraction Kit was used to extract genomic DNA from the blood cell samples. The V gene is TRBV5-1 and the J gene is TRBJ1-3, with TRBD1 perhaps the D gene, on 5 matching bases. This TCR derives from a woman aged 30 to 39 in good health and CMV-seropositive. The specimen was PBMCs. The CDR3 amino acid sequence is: CASSTQGGGGNTIYF. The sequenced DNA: TGCGCCAGCAGCACCCAGGGCGGCGGTGGAAACACCATATATTTT.